The rows below give T cell receptor beta chains drawn from one sample of a study of healthy donors' naive CD4 and CD8 T cells. TCRdb itself ran the reads through MiXCR, one entry per CDR3 protein. The sample yields about 180,000 distinct CDR3 sequences, about 70% seen once. Sequenced material: naive CD4+ and CD8+ T cells sorted from blood, pooled from several donors. These receptors all come from a pool of human donors in good health; the sample pools cells from several healthy donors. Both conserved end residues are trimmed from each CDR3.

J,V,CDR3
TRBJ2-1,TRBV6-2/TRBV6-3,ASTNSGRFLWNEQF
TRBJ2-3,TRBV5-4,ASTPGGTSGSTDTQY
TRBJ2-7,TRBV6-5,ASRGLSNRGFYEQY
TRBJ2-5,TRBV7-8,ASSLGGQVKTQY
TRBJ2-1,TRBV12-3/TRBV12-4,ASSHTSGSYNEQF
TRBJ1-1,TRBV7-9,ASSFQMNTEAF
TRBJ2-3,TRBV29-1,SVQGPDTQY
TRBJ1-1,TRBV12-5,ASGVEAF
TRBJ2-7,TRBV20-1,SAREDSYEQY
TRBJ2-7,TRBV28,ASTLPQRVCYEQY
TRBJ2-5,TRBV5-4,ASSLEASQETQY
TRBJ2-1,TRBV27,ASSLIGGTGAHEQF
TRBJ2-5,TRBV30,AWSGGLAGGQETQY
TRBJ1-2,TRBV29-1,SVEGGTGKRAGGYT
TRBJ1-1,TRBV29-1,SGRTPNTEAF
TRBJ1-2,TRBV29-1,SVARDPYGYT
TRBJ2-3,TRBV5-4,ASSVGTSGTTGDTQY
TRBJ2-7,TRBV11-2,ASSQPRGSHEQY
TRBJ1-2,TRBV29-1,SVTDRERGGYT
TRBJ2-1,TRBV29-1,SVPRQGYNEQF
TRBJ1-2,TRBV6-5,ASSSGTPHYGYT
TRBJ2-7,TRBV20-1,SATKRDGAYEQY